This T cell receptor (beta chain) is drawn from a study of blood T cell repertoires in COVID-19. Study information: Acute and convalescent COVID-19 samples came from the United States, Italy and Spain. Sources were T cells, B-cell-depleted T cells, or PBMCs; the material itself was cDNA or gDNA.

Methods used by the authors: Reference gene primer amplification yielded estimated nucleated cell counts. Only in-frame clones appear in the TCRdb table, and some are missing; sequencing was by immunoSEQ multiplex PCR. The DNA gave D and trimming, while V, J and clone size come from that table. This sample has more than 75,000 clones; 70% to 90% occur once, and the top ten carry approximately 5%. Germline loops: CDR1 LNHDA, CDR2 SQIVND (reference sequence). The CDR3 sequence is 17 residues long. Germline trimming cut 5 bases from V and 2 bases from J; bases unmatched to any gene: 7. Source material: peripheral blood. This sequence joins TRBV19 and TRBJ2-5; 14 bases match TRBD2. The sequence came from a woman aged 80 or over with acute or convalescent COVID-19. DNA for the CDR3: TGTGCCAGTAGTGCCTACCGGACTAGCGGGGGGCAAGAGACCCAGTACTTC. The encoded protein is CASSAYRTSGGQETQYF.